The next 31 T cell receptor beta chains were all read from a single sample in a study of blood T cell repertoires in COVID-19. Repertoires were generated with immunoSEQ multiplex PCR, while TCRdb's copy carries only in-frame clones and drops some. Here the sample spans 150,000 to 200,000 clones, around 82% being singletons. The specimen sequenced was peripheral blood. Every receptor here comes from a woman aged 35 to 49 with COVID-19, enrolled during active disease.

The CDR3 sequence is CATSDSSPTSGLMDEQFF. The CDR3, as DNA: TGTGCCACCAGTGATTCCTCTCCGACTAGCGGGCTAATGGATGAGCAGTTCTTC. The rearrangement joins TRBV24-1 to TRBJ2-1, with 10 bases lining up with TRBD2. This CDR3 comprises 18 residues. Germline-derived CDR1 and CDR2 are KGHDR and SFDVKD. V lost 2 bases, J lost 8 bases, and 14 bases stayed unmatched.

The chain uses TRBV4-2 and TRBJ2-3; 7 nucleotides match TRBD2. Trimming took 4 bases from V and 5 from J; bases not matched to a gene: 6. The CDR3 runs to 14 residues. The V gene's germline CDR1 is LGHNA and CDR2 YNFKEQ. The DNA of the CDR3 is TGTGCCAGCAGCCCCAGCATAGCGGGAGATACGCAGTATTTT. It codes for CASSPSIAGDTQYF.

For the CDR3, the DNA is TGTGCCAGCCGCCCTTTTGGGGGGACAGGGGGTTACGAGCAGTACTTC. Residues: CASRPFGGTGGYEQYF. V usage is TRBV28 and J usage is TRBJ2-7, with TRBD1 identical over 11 bases. The CDR3 runs 16 residues. After removal of 8 bases from V and 4 bases from J, the junction contained 13 bases not matched to a gene. Germline lookup yields CDR1 MDHEN and CDR2 SYDVKM.

The chain couples TRBV6-5 to TRBJ1-2; tentatively, D is TRBD1 (5 bases). V lost 7 bases and J 5 bases, leaving 14 bases between the germline ends. This CDR3 is built from 13 residues. Looked up from germline, CDR1 is MNHEY and CDR2 is SVGAGI. The DNA of the CDR3 is TGTGCCAGCACCTCCCGCGGGGGGTATGGCTACACCTTC. Its protein product is CASTSRGGYGYTF.

The chain combines TRBV7-9 with TRBJ1-4; 10 bases are shared with TRBD1. From germline, CDR1 is SEHNR and CDR2 FQNEAQ (reference sequence). The CDR3 extends over 17 amino acids. The J segment lost 2 bases and the V segment lost 3 bases, leaving 6 bases of the junction unmatched. CDR3 sequence: CASSLWTGGGTNEKLFF. CDR3 bases: TGTGCCAGCAGCTTGTGGACAGGGGGTGGGACTAATGAAAAACTGTTTTTT.

The V call is TRBV6-4, the J call TRBJ2-5; 12 nucleotides line up with TRBD2. The CDR3 consists of 17 residues. The trim removed 2 bases at V and 5 bases at J, leaving 9 bases unmatched. From germline, CDR1 is MRHNA and CDR2 SNTAGT. This CDR3 reads CASSDPPLAGGRETQYF. The CDR3 nucleotides are TGTGCCAGCAGTGACCCCCCCCTAGCGGGGGGGCGGGAGACCCAGTACTTC.

The chain links TRBV24-1 to TRBJ2-5; D ambiguous. V lost 5 bases, J lost 5 bases, and 8 bases lay in between. CDR3 size: 12 residues. From germline, CDR1 is KGHDR and CDR2 SFDVKD. CDR3 residues: CATSAPSETQYF. In DNA, the CDR3 is TGTGCCACCAGTGCCCCTTCTGAGACCCAGTACTTC.

This clone came up a few times. The gene calls are TRBV19 and TRBJ2-1; 9 bases fit TRBD2. The CDR3 loop spans 14 amino acids. After removal of 3 bases from V and 7 bases from J, the junction contained 4 bases not matched to a gene. Germline V gene data show CDR1 as LNHDA and CDR2 as SQIVND (reference sequence). This chain's CDR3 is CASSMIAGVNEQFF. CDR3 DNA: TGTGCCAGTAGTATGATAGCGGGAGTAAATGAGCAGTTCTTC.

This clone was counted a single time. The chain links TRBV10-3 to TRBJ1-3, with D hard to call. The CDR3 sequence is 16 residues long. CDR1 and CDR2 (germline): ENHRY, SYGVKD. V lost 4 bases and J lost 0, with 13 bases in between. CDR3 protein: CAISGNTGGSGNTIYF. As DNA, the CDR3 is TGTGCCATCAGTGGAAATACCGGCGGCTCTGGAAACACCATATATTTT.

This clone appeared a few times. The CDR3 loop is CASSIRRLASAGELFF. The DNA of the CDR3 is TGTGCCAGTAGTATCCGGAGGCTAGCGAGTGCCGGGGAGCTGTTTTTT. V usage is TRBV19 and J usage is TRBJ2-2; a weak D match, TRBD2 (6 bases). This CDR3 comprises 16 residues. Germline V gene data show CDR1 as LNHDA and CDR2 as SQIVND (reference sequence). V lost 3 bases, J lost 6 bases, and 17 bases lay in between. Combining the CDR3 with reference TRBV19 and TRBJ2-2 gives the whole variable domain DGGITQSPKYLFRKEGQNVTLSCEQNLNHDAMYWYRQDPGQGLRLIYYSQIVNDFQKGDIAEGYSVSREKKESFPLTVTSAQKNPTAFYLCASSIRRLASAGELFFGEGSRLTVL.

The chain couples TRBV6-1 to TRBJ1-1, with a tentative D call TRBD1 (6 bases). The V and J ends lost 0 bases and 5 bases respectively, with 13 bases between them. Per the germline V gene, CDR1 is MNHNS and CDR2 is SASEGT. This CDR3 has 15 residues. The CDR3: CASSEALGGATEAFF. CDR3 bases: TGTGCCAGCAGTGAAGCCCTCGGGGGGGCAACTGAAGCTTTCTTT.

The chain uses TRBV27 and TRBJ2-5; the D gene is possibly TRBD1 (6 bases). The CDR3 extends over 14 amino acids. Deletions cut 5 bases from V and 5 bases from J, with 15 bases between. CDR1 is MNHEY and CDR2 is SMNVEV in the germline V gene (reference sequence). CDR3 loop: CASSPRLRGETQYF. In DNA, the CDR3 is TGTGCCAGCAGTCCCCGTTTGAGGGGGGAGACCCAGTACTTC.

Only one count was recorded for this clone. This chain joins TRBV30 and TRBJ1-1; no clear D. Germline-derived CDR1 and CDR2 are GTSNPN and SVGIG (reference sequence). V was clipped by 5 bases and J by 7 bases, with 11 bases between them. CDR3 length: 11 residues. CDR3 sequence: CAWAWAGEAFF. The CDR3, as DNA: TGTGCCTGGGCGTGGGCCGGTGAAGCTTTCTTT.

This chain joins TRBV2 and TRBJ1-1, with D maybe TRBD1 (6 bases). Trimming removed 7 bases from V and 3 bases from J, with 18 bases in between. Germline V gene sequence: CDR1 SNHLY, CDR2 FYNNEI. This CDR3 region has 15 residues. The CDR3 sequence: CASKGGGFADTEAFF. In DNA, the CDR3 is TGTGCCAGCAAGGGGGGAGGGTTTGCGGACACTGAAGCTTTCTTT.

The V call is TRBV3-1 (or the pseudogene TRBV3-2), the J call TRBJ2-5, with 8 bases matching TRBD1. CDR1 and CDR2 from the germline V gene are LGHDT and YNNKEL (reference sequence). The V and J ends lost 4 bases and 2 bases, in that order; junction bases with no gene match: 3. The CDR3 runs to 14 residues. DNA for the CDR3: TGTGCCAGCAGCCGAGGACAGGGACAAGAGACCCAGTACTTC. Its protein product is CASSRGQGQETQYF.

The J gene is TRBJ2-7, the V gene TRBV27; TRBD2 might be the D (6 bases). V lost 4 bases to trimming and J lost 0 bases, with 13 bases between them. This CDR3 has 15 residues. Germline V gene lookup returns CDR1 MNHEY and CDR2 SMNVEV (reference sequence). Here the CDR3 DNA reads TGTGCCAGCAGTTCTCGAGGCGGGGTCTCCTACGAGCAGTACGTC. Amino acid sequence: CASSSRGGVSYEQYV.

The chain joins TRBV29-1 to TRBJ2-1, with D perhaps TRBD1 (5 bases). V lost 4 bases, J lost 4 bases, and 5 bases lay in between. The CDR3 extends over 11 amino acids. CDR1 is SQVTM and CDR2 is ANQGSEA in the germline V gene. The CDR3 DNA is TGCAGCGTTGCAGGGTACAATGAGCAGTTCTTC. Translating it yields CSVAGYNEQFF.

This chain connects TRBV30 to TRBJ1-1, with D perhaps TRBD1 (5 bases). Trimming took 0 bases from V and 3 from J, leaving 17 bases between them. The CDR3 contains 16 residues. From germline, CDR1 is GTSNPN and CDR2 SVGIG (reference sequence). In DNA, the CDR3 is TGTGCCTGGAGTGTGGGGTGGGGCGCTACGGACACTGAAGCTTTCTTT. Encoded protein: CAWSVGWGATDTEAFF.

The rearrangement joins TRBV6-1 to TRBJ1-1; 7 bases are shared with TRBD1. CDR3 length: 15 residues. V lost 2 bases and J lost 3; bases outside the gene matches: 6. The germline V gene encodes CDR1 MNHNS and CDR2 SASEGT. Here the CDR3 DNA reads TGTGCCAGCAGTGAAATGGGGCAGGGGGACACTGAAGCTTTCTTT. Its protein product is CASSEMGQGDTEAFF.

The rearrangement links TRBV5-1 to TRBJ1-2, with D perhaps TRBD1 (6 bases). This CDR3 spans 15 amino acids. The V gene's germline CDR1 is SGHRS and CDR2 YFSETQ. V was shortened by 4 bases and J by 3 bases, with 16 bases between the two germline ends. For the CDR3, the DNA is TGCGCCAGCAGCGAGACAGGACACTTGTACTATGGCTACACCTTC. Amino acids: CASSETGHLYYGYTF.

This clone was found once. At the DNA level, this CDR3 is encoded by other sequences in the same sample as well. This chain connects TRBV28 to TRBJ2-7; 7 bases are a match to TRBD1. The J segment lost 2 bases and the V segment lost 2 bases, leaving 3 bases of the junction unmatched. The CDR3 length is 14 residues. The germline V gene encodes CDR1 MDHEN and CDR2 SYDVKM. CDR3 in DNA: TGTGCCAGCAGTTTAAGGCAGGGGGCCTACGAGCAGTACTTC. This codes for CASSLRQGAYEQYF.

The V call is TRBV5-1, the J call TRBJ2-3; 7 nucleotides agree with TRBD1. Germline CDR1 reads SGHRS; CDR2 reads YFSETQ. The CDR3 covers 14 residues. The trim removed 0 bases at V and 6 bases at J, leaving 4 bases unmatched. The CDR3 nucleotides read TGCGCCAGCAGCTTGGGAGGGGGCGCGGATACGCAGTATTTT. This translates into CASSLGGGADTQYF.

This clone was seen a single time. The rearrangement links TRBV28 to TRBJ1-2, with D possibly TRBD1 on 5 matching bases. Trimming pared 4 bases from V and 7 bases from J, leaving 19 bases between. The CDR3 consists of 15 residues. Germline V gene data show CDR1 as MDHEN and CDR2 as SYDVKM. The CDR3 sequence is CASSYGVVAGLGYTF. As DNA, the CDR3 is TGTGCCAGCAGTTATGGGGTTGTGGCAGGGCTTGGCTACACCTTC.

Concerning this clone: Germline is not matched at one junction end, which may reflect a read error. The gene calls are TRBV7-7 and TRBJ2-2; 8 bases are a match to TRBD2. CDR1 is SSHAT and CDR2 is FNYEAQ in the germline V gene (reference sequence). The CDR3 spans 17 residues. The CDR3 loop reads CASRPLLSGGNTGELFF. The CDR3 DNA reads as TGTGCTAGCAGGCCTCTTCTCAGCGGGGGGAACACCGGGGAGCTGTTTTTT.

The V and J genes are TRBV2 and TRBJ2-3; 8 bases map to TRBD2. This CDR3 comprises 15 residues. With V trimmed by 4 bases and J by 6 bases, 9 bases remained unmatched. Germline V gene sequence: CDR1 SNHLY, CDR2 FYNNEI. This CDR3 reads CASSVAGSDVDTQYF. The CDR3, as DNA: TGTGCCAGCAGTGTAGCGGGGAGCGATGTTGATACGCAGTATTTT.

The CDR3 reads CASSLGERYEAFF. The DNA for the CDR3 is TGTGCCAGCAGTTTAGGAGAAAGATATGAAGCTTTCTTT. The chain carries TRBV12-3 or TRBV12-4 and TRBJ1-1; D is unresolved. This CDR3 contains 13 residues. V lost 1 base, J lost 7 bases, and 10 bases lay in between.

V is TRBV15 and J is TRBJ1-3, with D unresolved. The length of the CDR3 is 13 residues. From germline, CDR1 is LNHNV and CDR2 YYDKDF (reference sequence). V lost 0 bases and J lost 4, with 4 bases in between. The CDR3 sequence is CATSRDQGNTIYF. The DNA for the CDR3 is TGTGCCACCAGCAGAGATCAGGGAAACACCATATATTTT. The whole variable domain, remainder taken from reference TRBV15 and TRBJ1-3, is DAMVIQNPRYQVTQFGKPVTLSCSQTLNHNVMYWYQQKSSQAPKLLFHYYDKDFNNEADTPDNFQSRRPNTSFCFLDIRSPGLGDTAMYLCATSRDQGNTIYFGEGSWLTVV.

The chain recombines TRBV28 with TRBJ2-3; 13 bases align to TRBD2. V dropped 2 bases and J dropped 2; count of bases not matched to a gene: 7. The germline CDR1 and CDR2 sequences are MDHEN and SYDVKM. The CDR3 contains 18 residues. CDR3 region: CASSLGWGLAGPTDTQYF. As DNA, the CDR3 is TGTGCCAGCAGTTTAGGGTGGGGACTAGCGGGACCCACAGATACGCAGTATTTT.

The chain carries TRBV12-3 or TRBV12-4 and TRBJ2-7; weak D call: TRBD2 (5 bases). Deletions cut 1 base from V and 7 bases from J, with 8 bases between. CDR3 size: 12 residues. The CDR3 is CASSLVSDEQYF. The CDR3, as DNA: TGTGCCAGCAGTTTAGTTAGCGATGAGCAGTACTTC.

This sequence joins TRBV7-8 and TRBJ2-7; 7 positions match TRBD1. With V trimmed by 1 base and J by 6 bases, 9 bases remained unmatched. CDR3 length equals 15 residues. CDR1 is SGHVS and CDR2 is FQNEAQ in the germline V gene. The CDR3 here is CASSLGGTARFEQYV. CDR3 nucleotide sequence: TGTGCCAGCAGCTTAGGAGGGACAGCAAGGTTCGAGCAGTACGTC.

V usage is TRBV6-6 and J usage is TRBJ2-1, with 14 bases lining up with TRBD2. There are 16 residues in the CDR3. V was clipped by 6 bases and J by 6 bases; unmatched bases: 7. The germline CDR1 and CDR2 sequences are MNHNY and SVGAGI (reference sequence). The CDR3, as DNA: TGTGCCAGCAGCCGACTAGCGGGAGGGGCGGGCAATGAGCAGTTCTTC. Protein: CASSRLAGGAGNEQFF.